The 32 T cell receptor beta chains reported below all come from one sample, sequenced in a study of cytomegalovirus exposure and HLA in healthy donors. A multiplex PCR was run with 60 Vbeta primers and 13 Jbeta primers. The repertoire was sequenced with immunoSEQ multiplex PCR; TCRdb's copy has only in-frame clones and lacks some. The repertoire has about 150,000 clones, around 80% of them found once; the top ten carry under 15%. Material for sequencing was PBMCs. The receptors stem from a woman aged 40 to 50 in good health and CMV-seronegative.

The chain links TRBV9 to TRBJ1-2; 7 bases align to TRBD1. With 4 bases clipped from V and 3 bases from J, the junction kept 3 bases outside the gene matches. This CDR3 spans 13 amino acids. Germline CDR1 and CDR2: SGDLS and YYNGEE. This CDR3 is CASSPTGDYGYTF. CDR3 nucleotide sequence: TGTGCCAGCAGCCCCACAGGGGACTATGGCTACACCTTC.

This clone was counted between two and nine times. The chain carries TRBV2 and TRBJ1-2; TRBD1 matches 10 bases. Looked up from germline, CDR1 is SNHLY and CDR2 is FYNNEI. Losses at the gene ends were 5 bases for V and 3 bases for J; bases not matched to a gene: 6. The CDR3 length is 15 residues. CDR3 DNA sequence: TGTGCCAGCAGTAATCCCGGGACAGGGGACTATGGCTACACCTTC. Encoded protein: CASSNPGTGDYGYTF.

The chain combines TRBV19 with TRBJ1-4; 8 bases are a match to TRBD1. Germline trimming cut 5 bases from V and 7 bases from J; bases unmatched to any gene: 9. The CDR3 contains 15 residues. Germline V gene sequence: CDR1 LNHDA, CDR2 SQIVND (reference sequence). CDR3: CASSSLTGEAEKLFF. CDR3 coding DNA: TGTGCCAGTAGTTCCCTGACAGGGGAGGCTGAAAAACTGTTTTTT.

V gene TRBV15 combines with J gene TRBJ1-3, with D maybe TRBD1 (5 bases). The CDR3 runs 15 residues. V shed 0 bases and J shed 2 bases, with 8 bases lying between them. Germline V gene sequence: CDR1 LNHNV, CDR2 YYDKDF (reference sequence). CDR3 sequence: CATSRDRGTGNTIYF. DNA of the CDR3: TGTGCCACCAGCAGAGATCGGGGGACTGGAAACACCATATATTTT.

V usage is TRBV5-8 and J usage is TRBJ2-1; D not resolved. Per the germline V gene, CDR1 is SGHTS and CDR2 is YDEGEE. CDR3 size: 16 residues. Trimming removed 1 base at V and 0 bases at J, with 11 bases between. The CDR3 DNA is TGTGCCAGCAGCTTGATGCGTGGCGGCTCCTACAATGAGCAGTTCTTC. Amino acids: CASSLMRGGSYNEQFF. The whole variable domain, filled in from reference TRBV5-8 and TRBJ2-1, reads EAGVTQSPTHLIKTRGQQATLRCSPISGHTSVYWYQQALGLGLQFLLWYDEGEERNRGNFPPRFSGRQFPNYSSELNVNALELEDSALYLCASSLMRGGSYNEQFFGPGTRLTVL.

The V gene is TRBV7-3, the J gene TRBJ2-3; 8 bases agree with TRBD2. The CDR3 is 17 residues long. Germline V gives CDR1 SGHTA, CDR2 FQGTGA. After removal of 2 bases from V and 1 base from J, the junction contained 8 bases not matched to a gene. The CDR3 DNA is TGTGCCAGCAGCTTAGGTAGCGCGGGGGGAGGCACAGATACGCAGTATTTT. This codes for CASSLGSAGGGTDTQYF.

About this clone: A read error may produce the germline difference seen at one junction end. The gene calls are TRBV7-8 and TRBJ2-1, with D possibly matching TRBD2 (6 bases). The CDR3 contains 15 residues. From germline, CDR1 is SGHVS and CDR2 FQNEAQ. For the CDR3, the DNA is TGTGTCAGCACCTGGGGGGAGATCCCTAGGCAGGAGCAGTTCTTC. Its protein is CVSTWGEIPRQEQFF.

Only a few counts were recorded for this clone. J is TRBJ2-1 and V is TRBV18; TRBD2 matches 10 bases. Germline lookup yields CDR1 KGHSH and CDR2 LQKENI. The CDR3 consists of 15 residues. Trimming cost V 3 bases and J 3 bases; bases outside gene matches: 2. CDR3 DNA sequence: TGTGCCAGCTCACCTAGCGGGGGGCTCTACAATGAGCAGTTCTTC. Amino acids: CASSPSGGLYNEQFF.

The chain joins TRBV9 to TRBJ2-2, with 7 bases fitting TRBD2. The CDR3 runs to 16 residues. J was trimmed by 0 bases and V by 5 bases; bases with no gene match: 7. CDR1 and CDR2 (germline): SGDLS, YYNGEE. CDR3 sequence (DNA): TGTGCCAGCAGTGCCCTCAGCGGGACGAACACCGGGGAGCTGTTTTTT. It codes for CASSALSGTNTGELFF.

V gene TRBV12-5 combines with J gene TRBJ2-5; a weak D match, TRBD1 (5 bases). The germline V gene has CDR1 LGHNT and CDR2 FRNRAP. Trimming took 3 bases from V and 5 from J, leaving 10 bases between them. The CDR3 sequence is 13 residues long. Here the CDR3 reads CASGFQGGETQYF. The CDR3 DNA reads as TGTGCTAGTGGTTTTCAGGGTGGGGAGACCCAGTACTTC.

The V gene is TRBV11-2, the J gene TRBJ2-7; D unresolved. CDR1 and CDR2 (germline): SGHAT, FQNNGV. V lost 4 bases, J lost 2 bases, and 9 bases lay in between. There are 13 residues in the CDR3. CDR3 coding DNA: TGTGCCAGCAGCTCAACCCGAGCCTACGAGCAGTACTTC. This gives the protein CASSSTRAYEQYF.

The chain links TRBV6-5 to TRBJ2-3; the match to TRBD2 covers 11 bases. Looked up from germline, CDR1 is MNHEY and CDR2 is SVGAGI. J lost 2 bases, V lost 6 bases, and 4 bases had no gene match. The CDR3 extends over 15 amino acids. The CDR3 DNA follows: TGTGCCAGCAGGTCTAGCGGGAGGCCCACAGATACGCAGTATTTT. Residues: CASRSSGRPTDTQYF.

The V and J genes are TRBV4-3 and TRBJ2-3; 13 positions agree with TRBD2. Germline CDR1 is LGHNA and CDR2 is YSLEER. J gave up 4 bases and V 5 bases, and 6 bases lay outside the gene matches. The CDR3 extends over 16 amino acids. Here the CDR3 DNA reads TGCGCCAGCAGCTTCGGACTAGCGGGAGCTTCAGATACGCAGTATTTT. As protein: CASSFGLAGASDTQYF.

V is TRBV7-2 and J is TRBJ2-1; no clear D. The CDR3 is made up of 13 amino acids. The germline V gene encodes CDR1 SGHTA and CDR2 FQGNSA. The germline V and J ends were trimmed by 2 bases and 8 bases, with 10 bases remaining between them. The CDR3 region has the DNA TGTGCCAGCAGCTTAAATTCCGGTGATGAGCAGTTCTTC. This encodes CASSLNSGDEQFF. The full variable domain, completed using reference TRBV7-2 and TRBJ2-1, is GAGVSQSPSNKVTEKGKDVELRCDPISGHTALYWYRQSLGQGLEFLIYFQGNSAPDKSGLPSDRFSAERTGGSVSTLTIQRTQQEDSAVYLCASSLNSGDEQFFGPGTRLTVL.

CDR3 sequence reads: CASSLTSGGAFDTQYF. The CDR3 DNA is TGTGCCAGCAGCTTAACTAGCGGGGGGGCGTTTGATACGCAGTATTTT. The chain has TRBV11-2 and TRBJ2-3; TRBD2 agrees at 13 bases. V was pared by 2 bases and J by 6 bases, with 5 bases of the junction left unmatched. CDR1 is SGHAT and CDR2 is FQNNGV in the germline V gene. This CDR3 spans 16 amino acids.

This clone was seen only a few times. This chain links TRBV11-2 with TRBJ1-2; 9 nucleotides match TRBD1. J gave up 10 bases and V 5 bases, and 11 bases lay outside the gene matches. Germline V gives CDR1 SGHAT, CDR2 FQNNGV. The CDR3 contains 14 residues. The CDR3 spells CASSPRTGVKDYTF. DNA of the CDR3: TGTGCCAGCAGCCCCCGGACAGGGGTTAAAGACTACACCTTC.

In this sample, this clone turned up once. The chain joins TRBV20-1 to TRBJ2-1; D uncertain. Trimming pared 6 bases from V and 10 bases from J, leaving 10 bases between. In germline, CDR1 is DFQATT, CDR2 SNEGSKA (reference sequence). The CDR3 is 10 amino acids. CDR3 in amino acids: CSARSMEQFF. CDR3 coding DNA: TGCAGTGCCAGGTCAATGGAGCAGTTCTTC.

The V gene is TRBV5-1, the J gene TRBJ2-3, with D possibly TRBD1 on 6 matching bases. V was shortened by 5 bases and J by 0 bases, with 19 bases between the two germline ends. The CDR3 covers 17 residues. In germline, CDR1 is SGHRS, CDR2 YFSETQ. CDR3 region: CASRPSGQSTSTDTQYF. The CDR3, as DNA: TGCGCCAGCAGGCCTTCGGGACAATCTACTAGCACAGATACGCAGTATTTT.

This clone is a singleton in its sample. The CDR3 coding sequence is TGTGCTAGTGGTTTAGGAGGAGGCACTGAAGCTTTCTTT. Translating it yields CASGLGGGTEAFF. The chain recombines TRBV12-5 with TRBJ1-1; no definite D call. Trimming stripped 3 bases from V and 4 bases from J, with 9 bases between. The CDR3 spans 13 residues. Germline V gene lookup returns CDR1 LGHNT and CDR2 FRNRAP.

The chain combines TRBV7-8 with TRBJ2-6, with TRBD2 identical over 8 bases. Germline V lookup: CDR1 SGHVS, CDR2 FQNEAQ. CDR3 length equals 17 residues. The V segment lost 5 bases and the J segment 0 bases; nucleotides outside the gene matches: 6. The CDR3 coding sequence is TGTGCCAGCAGCCCACGGGGGGGGAGCTCTGGGGCCAACGTCCTGACTTTC. It translates to CASSPRGGSSGANVLTF.

Worth noting for this clone: Germline is not matched at one junction end, which may reflect a read error. The rearrangement links TRBV6-4 to TRBJ2-6; tentatively, D is TRBD1 (5 bases). Germline loops: CDR1 MRHNA, CDR2 SNTAGT. The CDR3 contains 15 residues. The CDR3 is CASSVGRSGANGLTF. CDR3 sequence (DNA): TGTGCCAGCAGTGTCGGGCGATCTGGGGCCAACGGCCTGACTTTC.

This rearrangement joins TRBV29-1 to TRBJ2-2; possibly TRBD2 for D (7 bases). With 3 bases removed from V and 5 bases from J, the gap between germline ends came to 22 bases. The CDR3 loop spans 17 amino acids. Germline CDR1 is SQVTM and CDR2 is ANQGSEA. CDR3 loop: CSVEGLGGGPGTGELFF. The CDR3 region has the DNA TGCAGCGTTGAGGGTCTAGGGGGAGGGCCTGGGACCGGGGAGCTGTTTTTT.

This clone has just a few counts. The chain carries TRBV6-6 and TRBJ2-7; weak D call: TRBD2 (5 bases). CDR3 length: 10 residues. The germline V and J ends were trimmed by 2 bases and 9 bases, with 5 bases remaining between them. Germline CDR1 reads MNHNY; CDR2 reads SVGAGI (reference sequence). The CDR3 nucleotides read TGTGCCAGCAGTTACGGAGGGCAGTACTTC. Residues: CASSYGGQYF.

The V call is TRBV10-3, the J call TRBJ2-2; TRBD2 matches 7 bases. Trimming took 6 bases from V and 4 from J; bases not matched to a gene: 8. Germline lookup yields CDR1 ENHRY and CDR2 SYGVKD. The CDR3 has 15 residues. As DNA, the CDR3 is TGTGCCATCAGACGGGACTATAAAGCCACCGGGGAGCTGTTTTTT. Residues: CAIRRDYKATGELFF.

J is TRBJ1-4 and V is TRBV5-4, with 9 bases that match TRBD1. J lost 7 bases, V lost 5 bases, and 9 bases had no gene match. This CDR3 comprises 15 residues. Germline lookup yields CDR1 SGHNT and CDR2 YYREEE (reference sequence). The CDR3: CASSGGDREGEKLFF. The CDR3 DNA is TGTGCCAGCAGTGGCGGGGACAGGGAGGGTGAAAAACTGTTTTTT.

In DNA form, the CDR3 reads TGTGCCAGCAGCCCCACCTGCCGTAGACAGGGAGGTGAGCAGTTCTTC. This codes for CASSPTCRRQGGEQFF. The rearrangement joins TRBV7-9 to TRBJ2-1, with D tentatively TRBD1 (7 bases). CDR3 length equals 16 residues. Between the trimmed V and J ends, which lost 5 bases and 9 bases, there was a span of 23 bases. Germline loops: CDR1 SEHNR, CDR2 FQNEAQ (reference sequence).

Here the CDR3 DNA reads TGCGCCAGCAGCTTCCAGGCCCCCAATGAGCAGTTCTTC. Protein product: CASSFQAPNEQFF. This chain connects TRBV5-1 to TRBJ2-1; D remains ambiguous. Germline-derived CDR1 and CDR2 are SGHRS and YFSETQ. Trimming shortened V by 2 bases and J by 6 bases, and 9 bases separated the two germline ends. The CDR3 sequence is 13 residues long.

This sequence joins TRBV11-3 and TRBJ1-1; D is unclear. From germline, CDR1 is SGHNT and CDR2 YENEEA. The CDR3 spans 14 residues. V gave up 1 base and J gave up 1 base, with 7 bases separating them. As DNA, the CDR3 is TGTGCCAGCAGCTTAGTCCAGGAGAACACTGAAGCTTTCTTT. As protein: CASSLVQENTEAFF.

The chain uses TRBV29-1 and TRBJ2-3; 8 bases fit TRBD2. The CDR3 has 16 amino acids. V was pared by 0 bases and J by 1 base, with 6 bases of the junction left unmatched. Germline CDR1 and CDR2: SQVTM and ANQGSEA. CDR3 sequence: CSVEDPVSGGTDTQYF. CDR3 in DNA: TGCAGCGTTGAAGATCCGGTTAGCGGGGGCACAGATACGCAGTATTTT.

The gene calls are TRBV19 and TRBJ2-2; TRBD2 might be the D (6 bases). The CDR3 is made up of 17 amino acids. V was cut by 9 bases and J by 0 bases, with 20 bases left in between. The germline V gene has CDR1 LNHDA and CDR2 SQIVND (reference sequence). The CDR3 loop reads CASRLARTFANTGELFF. The DNA for the CDR3 is TGTGCCAGCCGGCTAGCGCGGACGTTCGCGAACACCGGGGAGCTGTTTTTT.

The chain uses TRBV27 and TRBJ1-2, with TRBD1 identical over 10 bases. Germline V gene lookup returns CDR1 MNHEY and CDR2 SMNVEV (reference sequence). J gave up 0 bases and V 5 bases, and 21 bases lay outside the gene matches. The CDR3 covers 21 residues. The CDR3: CASSPKIYRYGGQGSNYGYTF. CDR3 nucleotide sequence: TGTGCCAGCAGTCCTAAAATATACCGGTATGGGGGACAGGGGTCTAACTATGGCTACACCTTC.

As regards this clone: One end of the junction fails to match germline, which may point to a read error. This sequence joins TRBV7-9 and TRBJ2-1; 8 bases match TRBD1. Germline loops: CDR1 SEHNR, CDR2 FQNEAQ (reference sequence). This CDR3 region has 17 residues. CDR3 loop: CSSSLLQGAGSYNEQFF. Written as DNA, the CDR3 is TGTTCCAGCAGCTTACTTCAGGGGGCTGGCTCCTACAATGAGCAGTTCTTC. The whole variable domain, remainder taken from reference TRBV7-9 and TRBJ2-1, is DTGVSQNPRHKITKRGQNVTFRCDPISEHNRLYWYRQTLGQGPEFLTYFQNEAQLEKSRLLSDRFSAERPKGSFSTLEIQRTEQGDSAMYLCSSSLLQGAGSYNEQFFGPGTRLTVL.